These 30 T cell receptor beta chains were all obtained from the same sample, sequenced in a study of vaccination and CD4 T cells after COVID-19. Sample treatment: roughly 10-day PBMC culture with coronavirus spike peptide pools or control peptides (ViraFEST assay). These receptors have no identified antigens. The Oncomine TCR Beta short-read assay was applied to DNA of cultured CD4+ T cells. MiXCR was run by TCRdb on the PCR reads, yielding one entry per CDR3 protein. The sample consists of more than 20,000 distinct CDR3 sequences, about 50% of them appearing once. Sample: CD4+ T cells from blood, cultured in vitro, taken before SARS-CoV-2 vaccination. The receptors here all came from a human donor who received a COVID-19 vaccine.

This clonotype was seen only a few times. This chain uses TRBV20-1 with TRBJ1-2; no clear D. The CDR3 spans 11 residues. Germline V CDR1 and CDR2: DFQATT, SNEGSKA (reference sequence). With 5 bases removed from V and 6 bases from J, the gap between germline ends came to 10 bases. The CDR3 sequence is CSAPDKNGYTF. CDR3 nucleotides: TGCAGTGCTCCCGACAAGAATGGCTACACCTTC.

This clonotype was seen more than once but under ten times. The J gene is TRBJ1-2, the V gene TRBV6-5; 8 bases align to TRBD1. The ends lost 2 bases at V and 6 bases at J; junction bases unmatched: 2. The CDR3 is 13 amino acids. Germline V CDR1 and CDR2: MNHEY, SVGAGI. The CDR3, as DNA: TGTGCCAGCAGTTACCGACAGGGGAATGGCTACACCTTC. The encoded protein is CASSYRQGNGYTF.

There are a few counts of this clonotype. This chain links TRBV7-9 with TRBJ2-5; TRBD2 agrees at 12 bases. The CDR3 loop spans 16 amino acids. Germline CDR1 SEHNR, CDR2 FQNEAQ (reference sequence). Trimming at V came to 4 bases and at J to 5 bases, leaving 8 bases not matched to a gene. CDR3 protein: CASSSGLAGPGETQYF. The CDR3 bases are TGTGCCAGCAGCTCCGGACTAGCGGGGCCTGGGGAGACCCAGTACTTC. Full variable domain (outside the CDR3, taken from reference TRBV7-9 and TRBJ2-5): DTGVSQNPRHKITKRGQNVTFRCDPISEHNRLYWYRQTLGQGPEFLTYFQNEAQLEKSRLLSDRFSAERPKGSFSTLEIQRTEQGDSAMYLCASSSGLAGPGETQYFGPGTRLLVL.

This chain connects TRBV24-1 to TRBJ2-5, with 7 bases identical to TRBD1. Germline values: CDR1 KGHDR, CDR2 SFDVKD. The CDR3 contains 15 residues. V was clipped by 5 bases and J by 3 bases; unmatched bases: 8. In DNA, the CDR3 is TGTGCCACCAGTGGCTGGGGACAGCTAAAAGAGACCCAGTACTTC. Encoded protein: CATSGWGQLKETQYF.

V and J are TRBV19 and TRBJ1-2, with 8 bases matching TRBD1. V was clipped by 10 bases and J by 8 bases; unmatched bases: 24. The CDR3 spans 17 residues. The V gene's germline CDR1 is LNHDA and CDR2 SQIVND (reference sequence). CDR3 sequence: CATGDPGRWTGQGGYTF. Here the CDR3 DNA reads TGTGCCACCGGCGACCCCGGACGATGGACAGGGCAAGGCGGCTACACCTTC.

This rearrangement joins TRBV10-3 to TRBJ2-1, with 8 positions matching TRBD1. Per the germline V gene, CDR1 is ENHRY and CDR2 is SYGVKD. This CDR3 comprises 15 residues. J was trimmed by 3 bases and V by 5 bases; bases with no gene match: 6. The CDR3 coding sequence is TGTGCCATCAGTATGACAGGGGAGAACTACAATGAGCAGTTCTTC. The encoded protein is CAISMTGENYNEQFF.

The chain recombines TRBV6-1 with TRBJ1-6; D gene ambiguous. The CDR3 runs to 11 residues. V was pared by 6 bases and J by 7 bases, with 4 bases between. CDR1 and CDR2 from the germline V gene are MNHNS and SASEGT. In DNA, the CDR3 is TGTGCCAGCAGCGTGAATTCACCCCTCCACTTT. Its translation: CASSVNSPLHF.

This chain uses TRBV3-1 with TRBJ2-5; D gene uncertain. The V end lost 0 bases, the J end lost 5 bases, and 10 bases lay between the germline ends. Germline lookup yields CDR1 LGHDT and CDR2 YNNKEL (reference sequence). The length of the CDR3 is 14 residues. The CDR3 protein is CASSQDYARETQYF. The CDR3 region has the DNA TGTGCCAGCAGCCAAGACTACGCTCGGGAGACCCAGTACTTC.

CDR3 protein: CASSLALSEANSYEQYF. The CDR3 nucleotides read TGTGCCAGCAGCTTAGCGCTCTCGGAGGCAAACTCCTACGAGCAGTACTTC. The chain uses TRBV7-8 and TRBJ2-7, with D possibly TRBD2 on 5 matching bases. The V gene's germline CDR1 is SGHVS and CDR2 FQNEAQ. The CDR3 runs 17 residues. V gave up 0 bases and J gave up 0 bases, with 15 bases separating them.

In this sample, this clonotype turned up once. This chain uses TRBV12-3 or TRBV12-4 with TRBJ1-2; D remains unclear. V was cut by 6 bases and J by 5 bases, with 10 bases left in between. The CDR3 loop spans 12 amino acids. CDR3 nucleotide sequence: TGTGCCAGCAGCCGGACGGATTATGGCTACACCTTC. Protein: CASSRTDYGYTF.

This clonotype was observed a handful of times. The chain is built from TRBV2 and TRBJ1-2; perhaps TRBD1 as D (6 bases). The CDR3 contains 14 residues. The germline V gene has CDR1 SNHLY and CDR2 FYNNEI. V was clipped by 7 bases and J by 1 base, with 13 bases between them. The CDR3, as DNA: TGTGCCAGCACTAGAGAGGGGGATAACTATGGCTACACCTTC. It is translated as CASTREGDNYGYTF.

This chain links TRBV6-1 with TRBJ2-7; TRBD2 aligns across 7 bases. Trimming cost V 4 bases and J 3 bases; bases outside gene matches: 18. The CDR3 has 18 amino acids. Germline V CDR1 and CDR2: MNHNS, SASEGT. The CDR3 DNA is TGTGCCAGCAGTGGTCAATGGGGGGGACCCATGGGGGGCTACGAGCAGTACTTC. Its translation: CASSGQWGGPMGGYEQYF.

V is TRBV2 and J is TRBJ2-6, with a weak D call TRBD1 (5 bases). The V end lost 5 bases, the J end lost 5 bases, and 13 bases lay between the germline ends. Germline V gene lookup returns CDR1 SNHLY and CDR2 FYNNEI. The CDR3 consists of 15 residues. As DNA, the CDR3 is TGTGCCAGCAGTCTCGACAGATTTAGGGCCAACGTCCTGACTTTC. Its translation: CASSLDRFRANVLTF.

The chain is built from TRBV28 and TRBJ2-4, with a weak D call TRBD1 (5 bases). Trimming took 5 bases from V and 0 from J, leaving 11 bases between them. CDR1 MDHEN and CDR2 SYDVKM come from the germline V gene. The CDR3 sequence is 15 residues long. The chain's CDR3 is CASSQQALAKNIQYF. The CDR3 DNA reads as TGTGCCAGCAGTCAACAGGCCCTAGCCAAAAACATTCAGTACTTC.

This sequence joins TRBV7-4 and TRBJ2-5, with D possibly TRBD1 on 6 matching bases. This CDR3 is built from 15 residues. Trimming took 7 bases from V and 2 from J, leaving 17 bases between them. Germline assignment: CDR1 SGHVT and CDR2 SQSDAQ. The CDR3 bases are TGTGCCAGCACTCGACAGGCCACCCTGCAAGAGACCCAGTACTTC. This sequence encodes CASTRQATLQETQYF.

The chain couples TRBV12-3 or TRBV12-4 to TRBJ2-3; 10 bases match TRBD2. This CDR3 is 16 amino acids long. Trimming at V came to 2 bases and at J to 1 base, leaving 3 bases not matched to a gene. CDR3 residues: CASSLTSGAGTDTQYF. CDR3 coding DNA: TGTGCCAGCAGTTTAACTAGCGGGGCCGGCACAGATACGCAGTATTTT.

The CDR3 reads CSVGGGSGGYTF. The CDR3 DNA is TGCAGCGTTGGGGGAGGGTCGGGCGGCTACACCTTC. V is TRBV29-1 and J is TRBJ1-2; D is unresolved. The CDR3 runs to 12 residues. Germline lookup yields CDR1 SQVTM and CDR2 ANQGSEA. With 4 bases removed from V and 8 bases from J, the gap between germline ends came to 14 bases.

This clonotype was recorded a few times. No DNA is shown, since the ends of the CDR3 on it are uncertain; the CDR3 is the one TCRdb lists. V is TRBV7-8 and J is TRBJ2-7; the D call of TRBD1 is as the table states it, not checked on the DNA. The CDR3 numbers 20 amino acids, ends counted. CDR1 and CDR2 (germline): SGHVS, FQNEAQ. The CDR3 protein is CASSFYICSAGQGISYEQYF.

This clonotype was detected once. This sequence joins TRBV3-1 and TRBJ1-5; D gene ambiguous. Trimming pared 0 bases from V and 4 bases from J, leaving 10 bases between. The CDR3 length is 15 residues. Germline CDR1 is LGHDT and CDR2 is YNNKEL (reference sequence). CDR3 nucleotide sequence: TGTGCCAGCAGCCAAGATCTGGGCCGGAATCAGCCCCAGCATTTT. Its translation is CASSQDLGRNQPQHF.

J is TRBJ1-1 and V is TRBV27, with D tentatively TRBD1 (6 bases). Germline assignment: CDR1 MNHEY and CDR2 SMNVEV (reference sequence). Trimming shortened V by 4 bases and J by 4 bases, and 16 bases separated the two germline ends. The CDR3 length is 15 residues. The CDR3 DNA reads TGTGCCAGCAGTTATCGGGCAGGGGAGAGCACTGAAGCTTTCTTT. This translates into CASSYRAGESTEAFF.

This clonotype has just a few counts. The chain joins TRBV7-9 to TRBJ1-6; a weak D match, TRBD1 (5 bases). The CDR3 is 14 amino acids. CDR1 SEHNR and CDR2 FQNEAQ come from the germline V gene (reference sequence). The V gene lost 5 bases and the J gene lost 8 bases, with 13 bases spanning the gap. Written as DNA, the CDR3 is TGTGCCAGCAGCCTCGGGGGGGTTGATTCACCCCTCCACTTT. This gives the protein CASSLGGVDSPLHF.

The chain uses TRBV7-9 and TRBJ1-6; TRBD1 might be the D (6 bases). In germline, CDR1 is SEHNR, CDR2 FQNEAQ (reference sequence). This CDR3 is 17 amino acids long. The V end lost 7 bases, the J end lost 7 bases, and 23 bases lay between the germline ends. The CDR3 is CASTRSRAGVWNSPLHF. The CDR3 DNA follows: TGTGCCAGCACAAGGAGCCGGGCAGGGGTATGGAATTCACCCCTCCACTTT.

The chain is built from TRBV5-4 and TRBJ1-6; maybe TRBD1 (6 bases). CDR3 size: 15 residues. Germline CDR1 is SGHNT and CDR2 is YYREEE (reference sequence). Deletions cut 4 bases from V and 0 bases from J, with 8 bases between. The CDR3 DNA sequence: TGTGCCAGCAGCCTAGGGGGCTCCTATAATTCACCCCTCCACTTT. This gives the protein CASSLGGSYNSPLHF.

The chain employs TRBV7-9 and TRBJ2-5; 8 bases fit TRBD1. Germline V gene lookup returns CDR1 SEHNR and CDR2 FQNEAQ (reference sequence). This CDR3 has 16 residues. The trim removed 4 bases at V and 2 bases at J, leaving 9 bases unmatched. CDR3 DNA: TGTGCCAGCAGCTCAGGCGGACAGGGTTCACAAGAGACCCAGTACTTC. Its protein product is CASSSGGQGSQETQYF.

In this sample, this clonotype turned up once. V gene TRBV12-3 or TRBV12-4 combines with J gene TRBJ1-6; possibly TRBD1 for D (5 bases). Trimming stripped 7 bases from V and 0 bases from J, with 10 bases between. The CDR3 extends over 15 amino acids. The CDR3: CASTLQVSYNSPLHF. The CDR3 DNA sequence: TGTGCCAGCACTCTACAGGTCTCCTATAATTCACCCCTCCACTTT.

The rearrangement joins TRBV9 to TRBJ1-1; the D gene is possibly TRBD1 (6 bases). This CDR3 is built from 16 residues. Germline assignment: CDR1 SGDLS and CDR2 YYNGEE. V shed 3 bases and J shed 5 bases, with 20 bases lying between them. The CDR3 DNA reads TGTGCCAGCAGCGGAGATGGACAGACCCAGAGGACTGAAGCTTTCTTT. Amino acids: CASSGDGQTQRTEAFF.

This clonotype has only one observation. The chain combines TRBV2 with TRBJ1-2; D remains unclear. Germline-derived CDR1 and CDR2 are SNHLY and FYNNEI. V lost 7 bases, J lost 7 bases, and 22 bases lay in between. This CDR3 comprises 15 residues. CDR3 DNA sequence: TGTGCCAGCACCTCACGGAAGGAGGTTAGAAGTGGCTACACCTTC. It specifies CASTSRKEVRSGYTF. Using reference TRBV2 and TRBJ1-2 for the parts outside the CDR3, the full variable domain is EPEVTQTPSHQVTQMGQEVILRCVPISNHLYFYWYRQILGQKVEFLVSFYNNEISEKSEIFDDQFSVERPDGSNFTLKIRSTKLEDSAMYFCASTSRKEVRSGYTFGSGTRLTVV.

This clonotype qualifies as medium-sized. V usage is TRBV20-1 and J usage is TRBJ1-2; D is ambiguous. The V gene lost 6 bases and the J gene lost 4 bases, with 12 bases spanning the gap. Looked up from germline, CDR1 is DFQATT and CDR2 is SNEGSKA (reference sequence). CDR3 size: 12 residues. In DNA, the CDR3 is TGCAGTGCGGACCGGGCCGCCTATGGCTACACCTTC. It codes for CSADRAAYGYTF.

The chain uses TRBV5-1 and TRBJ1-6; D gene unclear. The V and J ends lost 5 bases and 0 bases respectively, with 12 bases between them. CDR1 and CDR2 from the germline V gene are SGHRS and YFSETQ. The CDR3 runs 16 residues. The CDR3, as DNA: TGCGCCAGCAGGGCTCTGGTCCCCTCCTATAATTCACCCCTCCACTTT. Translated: CASRALVPSYNSPLHF.

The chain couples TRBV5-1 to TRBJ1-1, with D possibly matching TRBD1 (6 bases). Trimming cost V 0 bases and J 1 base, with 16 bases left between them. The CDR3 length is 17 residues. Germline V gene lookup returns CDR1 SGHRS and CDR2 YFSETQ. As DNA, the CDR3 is TGCGCCAGCAGCTTGGGAAGATCAGGGGTGAGGAACACTGAAGCTTTCTTT. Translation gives CASSLGRSGVRNTEAFF.